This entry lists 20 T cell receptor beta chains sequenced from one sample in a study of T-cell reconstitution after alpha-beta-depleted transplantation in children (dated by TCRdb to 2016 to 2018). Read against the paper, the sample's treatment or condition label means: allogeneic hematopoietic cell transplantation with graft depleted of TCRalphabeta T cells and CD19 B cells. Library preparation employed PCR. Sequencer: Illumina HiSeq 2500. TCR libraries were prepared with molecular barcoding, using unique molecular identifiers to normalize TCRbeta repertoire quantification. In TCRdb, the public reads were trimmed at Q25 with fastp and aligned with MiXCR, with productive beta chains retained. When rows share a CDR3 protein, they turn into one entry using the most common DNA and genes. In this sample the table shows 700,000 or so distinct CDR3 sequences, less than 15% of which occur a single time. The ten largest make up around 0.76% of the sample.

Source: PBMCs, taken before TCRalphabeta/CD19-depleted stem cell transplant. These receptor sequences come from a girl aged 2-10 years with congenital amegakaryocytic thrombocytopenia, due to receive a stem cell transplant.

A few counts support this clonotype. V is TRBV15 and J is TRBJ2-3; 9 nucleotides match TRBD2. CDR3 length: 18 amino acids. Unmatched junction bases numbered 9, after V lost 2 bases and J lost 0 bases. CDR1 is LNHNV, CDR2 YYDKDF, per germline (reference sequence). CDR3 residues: CATSRTLGLALSTDTQYF. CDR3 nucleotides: TGTGCCACCAGCAGAACCTTAGGACTAGCGCTAAGCACAGATACGCAGTATTTT.

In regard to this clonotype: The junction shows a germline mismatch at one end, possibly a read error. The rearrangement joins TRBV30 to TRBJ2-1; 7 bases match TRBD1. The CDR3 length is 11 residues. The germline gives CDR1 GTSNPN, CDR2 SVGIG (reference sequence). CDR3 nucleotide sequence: TGTGCCTGGAGTTCTCCGGGACAGCACTTCTTC. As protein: CAWSSPGQHFF.

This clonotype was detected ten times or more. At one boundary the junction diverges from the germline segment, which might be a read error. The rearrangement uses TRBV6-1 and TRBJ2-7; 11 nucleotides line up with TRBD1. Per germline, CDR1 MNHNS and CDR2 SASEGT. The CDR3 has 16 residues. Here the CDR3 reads CASREADRGRTYEQYF. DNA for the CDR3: TGTGCCAGCAGAGAAGCGGACAGGGGGCGGACCTACGAGCAGTACTTC.

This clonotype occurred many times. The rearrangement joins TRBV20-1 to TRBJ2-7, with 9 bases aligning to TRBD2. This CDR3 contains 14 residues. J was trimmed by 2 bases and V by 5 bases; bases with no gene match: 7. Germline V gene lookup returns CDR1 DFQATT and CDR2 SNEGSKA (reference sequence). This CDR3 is CSARRLAVAYEQYF. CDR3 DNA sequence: TGCAGTGCTCGAAGACTAGCGGTCGCCTACGAGCAGTACTTC.

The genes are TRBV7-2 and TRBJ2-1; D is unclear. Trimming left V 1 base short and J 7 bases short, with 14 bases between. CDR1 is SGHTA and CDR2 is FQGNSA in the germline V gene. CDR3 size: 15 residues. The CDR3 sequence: CASSLVPSPPNEQFF. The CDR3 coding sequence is TGTGCCAGCAGCTTAGTCCCCTCACCTCCTAATGAGCAGTTCTTC.

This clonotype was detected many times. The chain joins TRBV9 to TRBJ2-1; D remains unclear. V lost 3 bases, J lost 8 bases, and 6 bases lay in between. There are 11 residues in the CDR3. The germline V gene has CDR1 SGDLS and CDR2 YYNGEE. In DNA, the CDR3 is TGTGCCAGCAGCGCGTACGATGAGCAGTTCTTC. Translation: CASSAYDEQFF.

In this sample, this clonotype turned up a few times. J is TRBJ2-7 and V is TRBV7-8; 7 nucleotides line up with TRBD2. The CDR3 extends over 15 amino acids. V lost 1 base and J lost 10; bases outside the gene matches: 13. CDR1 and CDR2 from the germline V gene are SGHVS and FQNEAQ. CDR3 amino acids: CASSLVRLADALQYF. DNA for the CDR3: TGTGCCAGCAGCTTAGTGAGGCTAGCGGATGCGCTACAGTACTTC.

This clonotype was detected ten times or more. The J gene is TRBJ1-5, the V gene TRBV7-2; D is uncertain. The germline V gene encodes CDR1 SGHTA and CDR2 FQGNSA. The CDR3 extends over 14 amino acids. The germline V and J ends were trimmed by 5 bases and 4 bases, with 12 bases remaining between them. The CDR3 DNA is TGTGCCAGCAGCCCACGGAGCGGTAATCAGCCCCAGCATTTT. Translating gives CASSPRSGNQPQHF. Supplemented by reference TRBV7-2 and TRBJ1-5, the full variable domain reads GAGVSQSPSNKVTEKGKDVELRCDPISGHTALYWYRQSLGQGLEFLIYFQGNSAPDKSGLPSDRFSAERTGGSVSTLTIQRTQQEDSAVYLCASSPRSGNQPQHFGDGTRLSIL.

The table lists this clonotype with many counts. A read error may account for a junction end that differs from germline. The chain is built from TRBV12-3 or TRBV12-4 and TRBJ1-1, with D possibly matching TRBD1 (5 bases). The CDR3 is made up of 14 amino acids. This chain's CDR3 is CASSLALGGTEAFF. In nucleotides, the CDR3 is TGTGCCAGCAGTCTAGCCCTCGGGGGGACTGAAGCTTTCTTT.

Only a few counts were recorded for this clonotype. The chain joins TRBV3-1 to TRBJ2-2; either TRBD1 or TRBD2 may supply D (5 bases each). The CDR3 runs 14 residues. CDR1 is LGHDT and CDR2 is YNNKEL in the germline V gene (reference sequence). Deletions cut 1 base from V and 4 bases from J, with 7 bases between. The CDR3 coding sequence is TGTGCCAGCAGCCAAGCAGGGAGCACCGGGGAGCTGTTTTTT. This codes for CASSQAGSTGELFF.

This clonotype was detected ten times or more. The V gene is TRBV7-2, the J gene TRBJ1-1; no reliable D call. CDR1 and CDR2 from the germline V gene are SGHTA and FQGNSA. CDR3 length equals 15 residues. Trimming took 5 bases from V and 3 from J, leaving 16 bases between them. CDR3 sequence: CASSLSRMSDTEAFF. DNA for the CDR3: TGTGCCAGCAGCCTCAGTCGTATGTCCGACACTGAAGCTTTCTTT.

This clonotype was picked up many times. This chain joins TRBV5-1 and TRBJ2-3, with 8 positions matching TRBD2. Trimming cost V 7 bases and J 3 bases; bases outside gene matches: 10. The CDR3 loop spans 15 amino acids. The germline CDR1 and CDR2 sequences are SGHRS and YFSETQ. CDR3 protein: CASAQSGSGTDTQYF. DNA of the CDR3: TGCGCCAGCGCCCAGAGCGGGAGTGGAACAGATACGCAGTATTTT.

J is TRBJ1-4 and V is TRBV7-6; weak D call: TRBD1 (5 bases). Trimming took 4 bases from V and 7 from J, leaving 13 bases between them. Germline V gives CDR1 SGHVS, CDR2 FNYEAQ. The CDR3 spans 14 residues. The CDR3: CASSSGERGEKLFF. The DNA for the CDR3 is TGTGCCAGCAGCTCGGGGGAGAGAGGTGAAAAACTGTTTTTT.

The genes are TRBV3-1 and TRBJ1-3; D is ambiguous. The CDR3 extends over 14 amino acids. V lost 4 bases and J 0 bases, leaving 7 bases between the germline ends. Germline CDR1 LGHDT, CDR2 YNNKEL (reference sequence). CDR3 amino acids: CASSPNFSGNTIYF. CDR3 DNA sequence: TGTGCCAGCAGCCCAAACTTCTCTGGAAACACCATATATTTT.

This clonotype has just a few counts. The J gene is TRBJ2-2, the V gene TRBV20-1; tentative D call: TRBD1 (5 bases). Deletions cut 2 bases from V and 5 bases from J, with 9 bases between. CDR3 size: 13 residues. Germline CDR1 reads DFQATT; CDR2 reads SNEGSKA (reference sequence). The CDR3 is CSARSRATGELFF. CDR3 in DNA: TGCAGTGCTAGATCCAGGGCTACCGGGGAGCTGTTTTTT.

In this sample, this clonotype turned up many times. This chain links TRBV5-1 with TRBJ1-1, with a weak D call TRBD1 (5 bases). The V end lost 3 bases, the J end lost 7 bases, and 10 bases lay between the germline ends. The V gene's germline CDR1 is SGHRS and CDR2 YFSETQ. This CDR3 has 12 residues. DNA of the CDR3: TGCGCCAGCAGCTCTATGACAGATGAAGCTTTCTTT. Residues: CASSSMTDEAFF.

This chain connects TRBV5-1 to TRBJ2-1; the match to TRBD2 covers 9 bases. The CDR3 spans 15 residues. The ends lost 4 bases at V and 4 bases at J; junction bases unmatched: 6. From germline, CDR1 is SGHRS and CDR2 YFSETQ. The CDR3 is CASSMGLADYNEQFF. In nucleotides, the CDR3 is TGCGCCAGCAGCATGGGACTAGCAGATTACAATGAGCAGTTCTTC.

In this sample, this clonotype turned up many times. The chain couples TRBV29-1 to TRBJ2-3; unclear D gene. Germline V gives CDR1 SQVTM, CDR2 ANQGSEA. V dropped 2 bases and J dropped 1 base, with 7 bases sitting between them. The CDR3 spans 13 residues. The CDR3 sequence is CSVEHQGTDTQYF. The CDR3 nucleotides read TGCAGCGTTGAACATCAGGGCACAGATACGCAGTATTTT.

CDR3 in amino acids: CASSLEGDPGGYTF. For the CDR3, the DNA is TGCGCCAGCAGCTTGGAAGGCGATCCGGGCGGCTACACCTTC. The rearrangement links TRBV5-1 to TRBJ1-2; D is undetermined. Trimming shortened V by 0 bases and J by 8 bases, and 14 bases separated the two germline ends. The CDR3 totals 14 residues. Germline V gives CDR1 SGHRS, CDR2 YFSETQ. The variable domain in full, with the rest retrieved from reference TRBV5-1 and TRBJ1-2, is KAGVTQTPRYLIKTRGQQVTLSCSPISGHRSVSWYQQTPGQGLQFLFEYFSETQRNKGNFPGRFSGRQFSNSRSEMNVSTLELGDSALYLCASSLEGDPGGYTFGSGTRLTVV.

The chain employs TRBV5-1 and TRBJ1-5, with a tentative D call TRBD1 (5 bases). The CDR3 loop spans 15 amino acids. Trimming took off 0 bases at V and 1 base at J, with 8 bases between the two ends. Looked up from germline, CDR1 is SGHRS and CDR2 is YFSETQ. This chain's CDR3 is CASSLAGDSNQPQHF. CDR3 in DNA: TGCGCCAGCAGCTTGGCCGGGGACAGCAATCAGCCCCAGCATTTT.